This section outlines one T cell receptor (beta chain) sequence together with its context. This specimen comes from a study of blood T cell repertoires in COVID-19. The wider study: Sample material is recorded as cDNA or gDNA derived from T cells, B-cell-depleted T cells, or PBMCs.

Authors' methods: For nucleated cells, counts were estimated from reference gene primer amplification. The repertoire was sequenced with immunoSEQ multiplex PCR; TCRdb's copy has only in-frame clones and lacks some. That table supplies the V and J calls and clone size; D and trimming were determined from the DNA. There are approximately 250,000 clones in the sample; approximately 86% occur only once, and about 8.6% lies in the top ten. Germline lookup yields CDR1 SGHTA and CDR2 FQGTGA. The CDR3 runs 21 residues. Germline trimming cut 5 bases from V and 1 base from J; bases unmatched to any gene: 21. Sequenced sample: peripheral blood. V and J are TRBV7-3 and TRBJ2-2, with 8 bases matching TRBD2. The TCR comes from a middle-aged man with active or convalescent COVID-19. CDR3 DNA sequence: TGTGCCAGCAGCATCCCCCTGAGAGGTACCGGTCTAGCGGGGAACACCGGGGAGCTGTTTTTT. This sequence encodes CASSIPLRGTGLAGNTGELFF.